The following is a TCR beta chain sequence with its context. Its specificity is not known. The ends lost 4 bases at V and 2 bases at J; junction bases unmatched: 2. This CDR3 contains 13 residues. Germline CDR1 is SEHNR and CDR2 is FQNEAQ (reference sequence). This sample stems from a study of T-cell memory formation after mild COVID-19. Study background: The two donors had largely donor-specific TCR clusters.

Sample barcodes and UMIs were carried by the TCR alpha and TCR beta cDNA libraries that 5'RACE generated with constant-segment primers. TCRdb called the 5' RACE reads again in MiXCR, with one record for every CDR3 protein. Altogether under 450,000 distinct CDR3 sequences are present, about 25% being singletons, with the ten largest covering roughly 13%. Overall study findings and caveats: Clones contracting day 15 to 85 were balanced CD4/CD8; later expanders leaned CD4+.

Sequencing used PBMCs or a T cell subset sorted from them (not recorded which). The sequence derives from an adult woman who had mild COVID-19 (a few samples of this study predate the infection). Cell type and time point are not known. The V call is TRBV7-9, the J call TRBJ2-7; TRBD1 matches 7 bases. CDR3 in amino acids: CASSSDRPYEQYF. CDR3 nucleotides: TGTGCCAGCAGCTCGGACAGGCCCTACGAGCAGTACTTC.